This T cell receptor (beta chain) comes out of a study of blood T cell repertoires in COVID-19. The wider study: Specimens from acute and convalescent COVID-19 originated in the United States, Italy and Spain.

Methods used by the authors: Estimates of nucleated cell counts were drawn from the amplification of reference gene primers. Assay: immunoSEQ multiplex PCR; the TCRdb copy retains only in-frame clones and omits some. The V and J calls and clone size come from that table; D and trimming were worked out from the DNA. Of around 60,000 clones in the sample, roughly 86% were seen once. Sequences were obtained from peripheral blood. This TCR came from a human donor in a cohort sampled during active COVID-19.

CDR3 loop: CASSSLSTNEKLFF. The CDR3, as DNA: TGTGCCAGCAGCTCCCTGTCAACTAATGAAAAACTGTTTTTT. The V and J genes are TRBV11-2 and TRBJ1-4; D call uncertain. There are 14 residues in the CDR3. The V gene's germline CDR1 is SGHAT and CDR2 FQNNGV. V was pared by 4 bases and J by 0 bases, with 6 bases between.